This entry features one T cell receptor (beta chain) sequence. Antigen specificity is unknown. PCR used 60 Vbeta primers and 13 Jbeta primers. Method: immunoSEQ multiplex PCR; TCRdb's copy keeps in-frame clones and lacks some. The sample holds 100,000 or so clones, 65% to 90% seen once. The sample belongs to a study of cytomegalovirus exposure and HLA in healthy donors. Study-wide results and limits: Earlier results showed most TCR beta V segments being productive about 87% or about 30% of the time.

This CDR3 has 15 amino acids. Germline loops: CDR1 SGHNT, CDR2 YYREEE (reference sequence). The ends lost 4 bases at V and 3 bases at J; junction bases unmatched: 5. V is TRBV5-4 and J is TRBJ2-5, with 11 bases aligning to TRBD2. The sample was PBMCs. This TCR was sampled from a man between 25 and 39 years old in good health and CMV-seropositive. CDR3 in DNA: TGTGCCAGCAGCCGAAGGGGACTAGCGGAAGAGACCCAGTACTTC. It translates to CASSRRGLAEETQYF.